This TCR beta chain is drawn from a study of blood T cell repertoires in COVID-19. The J segment lost 4 bases and the V segment lost 2 bases, leaving 7 bases of the junction unmatched. Per germline, CDR1 MNHEY and CDR2 SVGEGT. CDR3 length: 15 residues. Two consecutive negative NP/OP PCR tests, clearance, or resolved symptoms defined Cohort 3 recovery. This clone was observed a few times. Sequencing was performed with immunoSEQ multiplex PCR; in TCRdb, only in-frame clones are kept and a portion is missing. The table records hundreds of thousands of clones, 87% of them present only once. The source material was PBMCs or T cells enriched from blood (not recorded which). The chain uses TRBV6-2 or TRBV6-3 and TRBJ2-7; 8 nucleotides agree with TRBD2. This clonotype was obtained from a young woman who had recovered from COVID-19. The CDR3 nucleotides are TGTGCCAGCAGTTACCACCCGGGACTAGTTTACGAGCAGTACTTC. Its protein is CASSYHPGLVYEQYF.